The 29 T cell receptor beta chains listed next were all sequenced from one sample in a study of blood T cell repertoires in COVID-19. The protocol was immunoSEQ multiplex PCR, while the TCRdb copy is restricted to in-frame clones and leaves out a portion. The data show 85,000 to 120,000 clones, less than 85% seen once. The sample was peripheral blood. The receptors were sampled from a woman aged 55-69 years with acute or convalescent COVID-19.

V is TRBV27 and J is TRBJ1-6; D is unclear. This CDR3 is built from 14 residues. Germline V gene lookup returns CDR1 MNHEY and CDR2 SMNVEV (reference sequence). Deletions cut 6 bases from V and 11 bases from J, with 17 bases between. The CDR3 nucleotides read TGTGCCAGCAGGAGGTTGGAGGCCCTAACACCCCTCCACTTT. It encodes CASRRLEALTPLHF.

The CDR3 reads CASSRQGFNYGYTF. The CDR3 DNA sequence: TGTGCCAGCAGTAGGCAGGGTTTCAACTATGGCTACACCTTC. V and J are TRBV28 and TRBJ1-2; TRBD1 might be the D (5 bases). V lost 5 bases and J lost 2, with 12 bases in between. CDR1 and CDR2 (germline): MDHEN, SYDVKM. The CDR3 covers 14 residues.

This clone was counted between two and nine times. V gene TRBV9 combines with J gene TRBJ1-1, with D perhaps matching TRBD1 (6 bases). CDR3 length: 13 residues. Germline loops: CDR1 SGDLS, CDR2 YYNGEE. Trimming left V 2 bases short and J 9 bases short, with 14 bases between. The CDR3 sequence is CASSVGQFDQAFF. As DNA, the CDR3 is TGTGCCAGCAGCGTCGGACAGTTTGACCAAGCTTTCTTT.

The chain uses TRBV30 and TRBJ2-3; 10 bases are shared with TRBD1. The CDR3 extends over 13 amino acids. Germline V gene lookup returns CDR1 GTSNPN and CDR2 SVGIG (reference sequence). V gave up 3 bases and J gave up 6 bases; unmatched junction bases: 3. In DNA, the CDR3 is TGTGCCTGGAGGAGACAGGGGGCGGATACGCAGTATTTT. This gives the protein CAWRRQGADTQYF.

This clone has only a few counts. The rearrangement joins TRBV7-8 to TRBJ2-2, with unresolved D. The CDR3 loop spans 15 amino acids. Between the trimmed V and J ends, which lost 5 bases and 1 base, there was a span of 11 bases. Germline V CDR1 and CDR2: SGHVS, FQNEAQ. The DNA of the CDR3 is TGTGCCAGCAGCCCACTAAATCTGAACACCGGGGAGCTGTTTTTT. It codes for CASSPLNLNTGELFF.

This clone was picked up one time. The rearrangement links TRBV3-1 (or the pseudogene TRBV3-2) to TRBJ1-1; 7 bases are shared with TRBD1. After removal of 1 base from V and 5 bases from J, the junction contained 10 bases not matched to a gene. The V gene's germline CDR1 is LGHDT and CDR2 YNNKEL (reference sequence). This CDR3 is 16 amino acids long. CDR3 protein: CASSQGEGAPGTEAFF. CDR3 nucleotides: TGTGCCAGCAGCCAAGGAGAGGGGGCCCCGGGGACTGAAGCTTTCTTT.

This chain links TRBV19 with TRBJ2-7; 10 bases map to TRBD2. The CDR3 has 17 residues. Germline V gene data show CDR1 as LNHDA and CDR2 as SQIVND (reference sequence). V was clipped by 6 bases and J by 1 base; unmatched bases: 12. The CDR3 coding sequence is TGTGCCAGTAGCCCTGGTGTCCTAGCGGGGGTATCCTACGAGCAGTACTTC. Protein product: CASSPGVLAGVSYEQYF. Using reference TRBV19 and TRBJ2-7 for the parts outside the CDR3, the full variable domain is DGGITQSPKYLFRKEGQNVTLSCEQNLNHDAMYWYRQDPGQGLRLIYYSQIVNDFQKGDIAEGYSVSREKKESFPLTVTSAQKNPTAFYLCASSPGVLAGVSYEQYFGPGTRLTVT.

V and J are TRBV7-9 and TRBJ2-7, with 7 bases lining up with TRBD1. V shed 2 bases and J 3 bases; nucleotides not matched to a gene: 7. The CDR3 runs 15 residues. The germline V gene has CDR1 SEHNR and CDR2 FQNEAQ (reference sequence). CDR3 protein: CASSLRTGPGYEQYF. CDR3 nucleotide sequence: TGTGCCAGCAGCTTAAGGACAGGCCCAGGCTACGAGCAGTACTTC.

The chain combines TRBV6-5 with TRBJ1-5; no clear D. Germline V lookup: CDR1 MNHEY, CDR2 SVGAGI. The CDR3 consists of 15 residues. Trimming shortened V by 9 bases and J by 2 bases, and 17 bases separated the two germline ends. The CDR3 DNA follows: TGTGCCAGTCGGGAGGGATGGTCACGCAATCAGCCCCAGCATTTT. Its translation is CASREGWSRNQPQHF.

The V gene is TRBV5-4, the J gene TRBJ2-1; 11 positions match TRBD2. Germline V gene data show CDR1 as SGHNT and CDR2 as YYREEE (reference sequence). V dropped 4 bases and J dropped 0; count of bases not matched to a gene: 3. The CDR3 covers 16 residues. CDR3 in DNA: TGTGCCAGCAGCACTAGCGGGGGTAACTCCTACAATGAGCAGTTCTTC. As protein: CASSTSGGNSYNEQFF.

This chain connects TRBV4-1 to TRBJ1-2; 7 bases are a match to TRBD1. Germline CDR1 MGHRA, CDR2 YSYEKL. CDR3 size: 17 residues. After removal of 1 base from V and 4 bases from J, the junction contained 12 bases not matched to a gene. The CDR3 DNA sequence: TGCGCCAGCAGCCAAGTCTCGACGGGACAGAATTTCTATGGCTACACCTTC. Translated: CASSQVSTGQNFYGYTF.

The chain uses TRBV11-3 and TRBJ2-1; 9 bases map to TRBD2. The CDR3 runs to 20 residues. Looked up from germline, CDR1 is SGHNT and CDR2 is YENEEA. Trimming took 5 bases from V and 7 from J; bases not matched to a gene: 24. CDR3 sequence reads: CASSQETGTKGLAQANEQFF. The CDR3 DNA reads TGTGCCAGCAGCCAAGAAACCGGGACAAAGGGACTAGCCCAAGCGAATGAGCAGTTCTTC.

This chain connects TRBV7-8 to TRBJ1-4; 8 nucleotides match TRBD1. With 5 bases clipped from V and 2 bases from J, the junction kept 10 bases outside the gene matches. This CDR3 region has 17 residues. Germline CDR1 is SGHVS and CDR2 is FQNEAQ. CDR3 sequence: CASSIRTGLRTNEKLFF. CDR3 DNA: TGTGCCAGCAGCATAAGGACAGGGCTAAGGACTAATGAAAAACTGTTTTTT.

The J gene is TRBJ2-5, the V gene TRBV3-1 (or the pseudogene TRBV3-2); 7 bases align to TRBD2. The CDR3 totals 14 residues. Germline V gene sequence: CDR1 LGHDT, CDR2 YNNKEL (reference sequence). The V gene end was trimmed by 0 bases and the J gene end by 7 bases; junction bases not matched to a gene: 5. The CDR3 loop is CASSQEFWGGTQYF. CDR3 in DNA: TGTGCCAGCAGCCAAGAGTTTTGGGGGGGGACCCAGTACTTC.

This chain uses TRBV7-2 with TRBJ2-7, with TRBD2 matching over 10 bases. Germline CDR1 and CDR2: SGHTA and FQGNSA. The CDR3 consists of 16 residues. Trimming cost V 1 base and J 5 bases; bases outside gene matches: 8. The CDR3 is CASSLVPSGSWNEQYF. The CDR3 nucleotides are TGTGCCAGCAGCTTAGTCCCTAGCGGGAGCTGGAACGAGCAGTACTTC. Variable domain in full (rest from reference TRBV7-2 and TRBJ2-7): GAGVSQSPSNKVTEKGKDVELRCDPISGHTALYWYRQSLGQGLEFLIYFQGNSAPDKSGLPSDRFSAERTGGSVSTLTIQRTQQEDSAVYLCASSLVPSGSWNEQYFGPGTRLTVT.

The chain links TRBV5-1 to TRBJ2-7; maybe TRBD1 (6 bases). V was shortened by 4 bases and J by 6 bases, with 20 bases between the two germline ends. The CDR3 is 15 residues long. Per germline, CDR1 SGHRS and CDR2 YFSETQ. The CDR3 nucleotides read TGCGCCAGCAGCCTCCGGGACATCCGTCAAGGCGAGCAGTACTTC. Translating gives CASSLRDIRQGEQYF.

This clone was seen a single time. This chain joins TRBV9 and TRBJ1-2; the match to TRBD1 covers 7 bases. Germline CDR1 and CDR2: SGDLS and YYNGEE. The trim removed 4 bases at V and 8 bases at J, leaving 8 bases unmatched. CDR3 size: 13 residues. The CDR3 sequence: CASSSGDSDGYTF. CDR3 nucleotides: TGTGCCAGCAGCTCCGGGGACAGTGACGGCTACACCTTC.

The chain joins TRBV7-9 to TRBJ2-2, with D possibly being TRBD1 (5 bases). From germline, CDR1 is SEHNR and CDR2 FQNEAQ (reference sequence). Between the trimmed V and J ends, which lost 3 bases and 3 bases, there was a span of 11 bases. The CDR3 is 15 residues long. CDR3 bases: TGTGCCAGCAGCTTGGACAACTTTTACACCGGGGAGCTGTTTTTT. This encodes CASSLDNFYTGELFF.

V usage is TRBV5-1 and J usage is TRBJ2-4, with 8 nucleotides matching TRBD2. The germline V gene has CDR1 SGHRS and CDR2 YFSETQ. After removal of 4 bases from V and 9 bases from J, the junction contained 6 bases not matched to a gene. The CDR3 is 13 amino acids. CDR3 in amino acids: CASSPDRGGIQYF. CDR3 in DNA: TGCGCCAGCAGCCCGGATCGGGGGGGCATTCAGTACTTC.

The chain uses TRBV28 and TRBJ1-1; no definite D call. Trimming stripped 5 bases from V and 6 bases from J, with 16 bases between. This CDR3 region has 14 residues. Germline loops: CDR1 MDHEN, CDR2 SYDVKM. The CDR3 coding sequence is TGTGCCAGCAGTCTATCGCGGCGGGTAGCTGAAGCTTTCTTT. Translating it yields CASSLSRRVAEAFF.

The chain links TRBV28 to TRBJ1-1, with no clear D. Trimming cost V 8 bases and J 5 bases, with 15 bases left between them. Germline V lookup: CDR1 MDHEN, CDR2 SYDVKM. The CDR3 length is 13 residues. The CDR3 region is CASGSGGYTEAFF. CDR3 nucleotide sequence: TGTGCCAGCGGGTCAGGAGGGTATACTGAAGCTTTCTTT.

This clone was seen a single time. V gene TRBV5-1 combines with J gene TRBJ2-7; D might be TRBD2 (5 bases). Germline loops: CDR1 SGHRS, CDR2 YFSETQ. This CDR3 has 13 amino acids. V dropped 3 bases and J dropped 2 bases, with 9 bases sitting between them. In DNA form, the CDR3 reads TGCGCCAGCAGCTCCGACGGGACCTACGAGCAGTACTTC. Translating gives CASSSDGTYEQYF.

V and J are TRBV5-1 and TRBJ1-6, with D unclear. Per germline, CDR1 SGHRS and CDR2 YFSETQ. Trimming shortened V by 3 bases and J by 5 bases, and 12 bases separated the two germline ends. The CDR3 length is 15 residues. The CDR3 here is CASSWSPGDNSPLHF. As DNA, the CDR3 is TGCGCCAGCAGCTGGAGCCCTGGAGATAATTCACCCCTCCACTTT.

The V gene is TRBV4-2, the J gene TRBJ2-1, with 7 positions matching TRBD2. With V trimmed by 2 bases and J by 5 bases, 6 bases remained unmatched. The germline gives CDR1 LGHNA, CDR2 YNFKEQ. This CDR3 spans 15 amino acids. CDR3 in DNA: TGTGCCAGCAGCCAATGGAGCGGGGACCACAATGAGCAGTTCTTC. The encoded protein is CASSQWSGDHNEQFF.

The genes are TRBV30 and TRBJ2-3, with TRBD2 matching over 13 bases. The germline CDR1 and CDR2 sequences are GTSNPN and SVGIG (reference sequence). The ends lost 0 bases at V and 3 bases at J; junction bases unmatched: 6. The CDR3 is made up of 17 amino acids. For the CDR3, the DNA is TGTGCCTGGAGTGTCCGCCGGGGACTAGCGGGAACAGATACGCAGTATTTT. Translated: CAWSVRRGLAGTDTQYF.

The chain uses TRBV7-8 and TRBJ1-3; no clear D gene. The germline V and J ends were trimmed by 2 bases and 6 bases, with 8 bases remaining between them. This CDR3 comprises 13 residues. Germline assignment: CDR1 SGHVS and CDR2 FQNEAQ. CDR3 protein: CASSLSPLNTIYF. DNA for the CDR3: TGTGCCAGCAGCTTATCCCCATTAAACACCATATATTTT.

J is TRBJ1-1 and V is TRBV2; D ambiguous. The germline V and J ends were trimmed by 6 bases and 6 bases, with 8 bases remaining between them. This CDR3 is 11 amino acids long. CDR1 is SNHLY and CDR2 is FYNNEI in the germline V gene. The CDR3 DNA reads TGTGCCAGCAGCGGGGATTCTGAAGCTTTCTTT. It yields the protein CASSGDSEAFF.

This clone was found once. The CDR3: CASSEGTSGASYNEQFF. Written as DNA, the CDR3 is TGTGCCAGCAGTGAAGGGACTAGCGGAGCCTCCTACAATGAGCAGTTCTTC. The chain uses TRBV2 and TRBJ2-1, with 10 nucleotides matching TRBD2. Unmatched junction bases numbered 3, after V lost 1 base and J lost 0 bases. The germline CDR1 and CDR2 sequences are SNHLY and FYNNEI. The CDR3 spans 17 residues. The full variable domain, its missing parts supplied by reference TRBV2 and TRBJ2-1, is EPEVTQTPSHQVTQMGQEVILRCVPISNHLYFYWYRQILGQKVEFLVSFYNNEISEKSEIFDDQFSVERPDGSNFTLKIRSTKLEDSAMYFCASSEGTSGASYNEQFFGPGTRLTVL.

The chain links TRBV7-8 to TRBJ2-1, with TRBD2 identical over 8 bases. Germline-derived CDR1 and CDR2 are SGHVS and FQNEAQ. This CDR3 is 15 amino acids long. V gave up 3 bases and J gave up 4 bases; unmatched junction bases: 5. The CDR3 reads CASSFGRGEYNEQFF. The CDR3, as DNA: TGTGCCAGCAGCTTCGGGCGGGGGGAATACAATGAGCAGTTCTTC.